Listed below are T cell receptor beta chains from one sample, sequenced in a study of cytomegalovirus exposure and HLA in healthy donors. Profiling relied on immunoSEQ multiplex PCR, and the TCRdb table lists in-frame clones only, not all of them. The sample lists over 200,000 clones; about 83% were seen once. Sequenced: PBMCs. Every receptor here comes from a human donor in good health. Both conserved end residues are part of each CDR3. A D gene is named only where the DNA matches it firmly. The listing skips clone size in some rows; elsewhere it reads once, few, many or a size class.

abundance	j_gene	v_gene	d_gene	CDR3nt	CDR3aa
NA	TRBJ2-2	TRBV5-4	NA	TGTGCCAGCAGCTTGGACGGGAACACCGGGGAGCTGTTTTTT	CASSLDGNTGELFF
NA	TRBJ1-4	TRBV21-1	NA	TGTGCCAGCAGCAAAGGGACAGGGGAAGATGAAAAACTGTTTTTT	CASSKGTGEDEKLFF
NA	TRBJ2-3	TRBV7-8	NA	TGTGCCAGCAGCTTAGGTGTCCGGGGAACACATGATACGCAGTATTTT	CASSLGVRGTHDTQYF
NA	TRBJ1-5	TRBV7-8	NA	TGTGCCAGCAGCTTAGATGGGCCCTTCAATCAGCCCCAGCATTTT	CASSLDGPFNQPQHF
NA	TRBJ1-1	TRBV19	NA	TGTGCCAGTAGTATTACAGGTGTGAACACTGAAGCTTTCTTT	CASSITGVNTEAFF
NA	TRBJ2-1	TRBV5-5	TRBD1	TGTGCCAGCAGCGACCGGGACAGGGGTCGATTGTCCTACAATGAGCAGTTCTTC	CASSDRDRGRLSYNEQFF
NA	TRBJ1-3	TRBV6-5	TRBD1	TGTGCCAGCAGACTAGGGGGCGTTGGAAACACCATATATTTT	CASRLGGVGNTIYF
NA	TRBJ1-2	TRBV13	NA	TGTGCCAGCAGCCAGGGACAAAGTGGCTACACCTTC	CASSQGQSGYTF
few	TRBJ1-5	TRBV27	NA	TGTGCCAGCAGTTACGCAGGGGATAGCAATCAGCCCCAGCATTTT	CASSYAGDSNQPQHF
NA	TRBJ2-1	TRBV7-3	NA	TGTGCCAGCAGCCCCCAGGGGAGAACCTACAATGAGCAGTTCTTC	CASSPQGRTYNEQFF
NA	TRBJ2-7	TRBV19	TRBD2	TGTGCCAGTAGTATCGGAGCCTTACCTAGGACTAGCGGGAGACGCGAGCAGTACTTC	CASSIGALPRTSGRREQYF
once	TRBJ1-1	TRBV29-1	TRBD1	TGCAGCGTCTGGACAGGGGGCGAGGGCACTGAAGCTTTCTTT	CSVWTGGEGTEAFF
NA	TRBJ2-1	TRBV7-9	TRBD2	TGTGCCAGCAGCTTAGTGACTAGCGGGAATGACAATGAGCAGTTCTTC	CASSLVTSGNDNEQFF
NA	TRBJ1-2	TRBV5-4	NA	TGTGCCAGCACGCCCGATGGACAGTGGAACTATGGCTACACCTTC	CASTPDGQWNYGYTF
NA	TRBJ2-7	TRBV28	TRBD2	TGTGCCAGCAGCCCTACCGGGAGGGAGCAGTACTTC	CASSPTGREQYF
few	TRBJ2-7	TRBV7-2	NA	TGTGCCAGCAGCTTAGCGAGCGGGCGGCTAACCCCCTACGAGCAGTACTTC	CASSLASGRLTPYEQYF
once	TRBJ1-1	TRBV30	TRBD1	TGTGCCTGGGAAACGAAGACAGGGTTGAGCACTGAAGCTTTCTTT	CAWETKTGLSTEAFF
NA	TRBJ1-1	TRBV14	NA	TGTGCCAGCAGCCAAGATCAGAACACTGAAGCTTTCTTT	CASSQDQNTEAFF
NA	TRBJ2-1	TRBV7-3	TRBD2	TGTGCCAGCAGCATTTCTAGCGGGCCATACAATGAGCAGTTCTTC	CASSISSGPYNEQFF
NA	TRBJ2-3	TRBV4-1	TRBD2	TGCGCCAGCAGCCAAGATCGGGCTAGCGGGAGGAAAACAGATACGCAGTATTTT	CASSQDRASGRKTDTQYF
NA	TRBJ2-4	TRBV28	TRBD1	TGTGCCAGCAACGCCCCGGGACAGATCAGCATTCAGTACTTC	CASNAPGQISIQYF
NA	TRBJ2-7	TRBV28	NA	TGTGCCAGCAGTTTAGCGAGTCGGGGTCCCTCCTACGAGCAGTACTTC	CASSLASRGPSYEQYF
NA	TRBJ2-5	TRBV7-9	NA	TGTGCCAGCAGCTTAGTCAAGGAGGGAGAGACCCAGTACTTC	CASSLVKEGETQYF
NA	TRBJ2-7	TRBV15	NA	TGTGCCACCAGCAGAGAGGACACACACTTCTACGAGCAGTACTTC	CATSREDTHFYEQYF
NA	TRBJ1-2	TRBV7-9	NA	TGTTCCAGCAGCTTAGCGGAGTCTGATGGCTACACCTTC	CSSSLAESDGYTF
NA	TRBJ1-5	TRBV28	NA	TGTGCCAGCAGCCACGGGACTCGATATAGCAATCAGCCCCAGCATTTT	CASSHGTRYSNQPQHF
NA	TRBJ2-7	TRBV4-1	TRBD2	TGCGCCAGCAGCCAAGCGCAGACGGGACTAGCGGGGGCCTACGAGCAGTACTTC	CASSQAQTGLAGAYEQYF
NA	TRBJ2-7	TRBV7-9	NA	TGTGCCAGCAGCTTATTGGCGGGTTACGAGCAGTACTTC	CASSLLAGYEQYF
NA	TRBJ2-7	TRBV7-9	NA	TGTTCCAGCAGCTTAGTTGGCCCCTACGAGCAGTACTTC	CSSSLVGPYEQYF
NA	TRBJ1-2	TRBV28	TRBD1	TGTGCCAGCAGCCCCTCGGGACAGGCCAACTATGGCTACACCTTC	CASSPSGQANYGYTF
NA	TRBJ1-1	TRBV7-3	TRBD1	TGTGCCAGCAGCTCCCAGGGGGCCGCTGAAGCTTTCTTT	CASSSQGAAEAFF
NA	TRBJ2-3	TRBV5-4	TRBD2	TGTGCCAGCAGCTCTTCCGGACTAGCGGGCACCGGCACAGATACGCAGTATTTT	CASSSSGLAGTGTDTQYF
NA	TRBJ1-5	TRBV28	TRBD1	TGTGCCAGCAGTTCCACCGGGACAGGGTCGCAGCCCCAGCATTTT	CASSSTGTGSQPQHF
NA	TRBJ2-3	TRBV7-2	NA	TGTGCCAGCAGCTTACTCCCCGAGTTCGCAGATACGCAGTATTTT	CASSLLPEFADTQYF
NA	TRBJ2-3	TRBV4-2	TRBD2	TGTGCCAGCAGCCAAGATCTAGCGGGAGGGAAAGCGCAGTATTTT	CASSQDLAGGKAQYF
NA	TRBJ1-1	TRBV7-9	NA	TGTGCCAGCAGCCCTAGGACAGCCCTTTACACTGAAGCTTTCTTT	CASSPRTALYTEAFF
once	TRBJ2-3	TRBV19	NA	TGTGCCAGTAGTCCCGAAACGAGAACCACAGATACGCAGTATTTT	CASSPETRTTDTQYF
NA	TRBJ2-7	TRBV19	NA	TGTGCCAGTAGTATAGAGGGAGGTGCCACCTACGAGCAGTACTTC	CASSIEGGATYEQYF
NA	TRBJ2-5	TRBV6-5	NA	TGTGCCAGCAGCTACGGACAGAAACAAGAGACCCAGTACTTC	CASSYGQKQETQYF
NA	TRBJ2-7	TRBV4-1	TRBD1	TGCGCCAGCAGCCAAGATGACAGGGGGCACGACGAGCAGTACTTC	CASSQDDRGHDEQYF
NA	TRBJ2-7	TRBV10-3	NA	TGTGCCACGAATTCCCGGGAGCCCGTTATCGAGCAGTACTTC	CATNSREPVIEQYF
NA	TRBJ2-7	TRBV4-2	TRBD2	TGTGCCAGCAGCCAAGTCGGGCTAGCGGGCCTCAACGAGCAGTACTTC	CASSQVGLAGLNEQYF
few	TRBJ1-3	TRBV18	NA	TGTGCCAGCTCACGTACCGGGACATATGGAAACACCATATATTTT	CASSRTGTYGNTIYF